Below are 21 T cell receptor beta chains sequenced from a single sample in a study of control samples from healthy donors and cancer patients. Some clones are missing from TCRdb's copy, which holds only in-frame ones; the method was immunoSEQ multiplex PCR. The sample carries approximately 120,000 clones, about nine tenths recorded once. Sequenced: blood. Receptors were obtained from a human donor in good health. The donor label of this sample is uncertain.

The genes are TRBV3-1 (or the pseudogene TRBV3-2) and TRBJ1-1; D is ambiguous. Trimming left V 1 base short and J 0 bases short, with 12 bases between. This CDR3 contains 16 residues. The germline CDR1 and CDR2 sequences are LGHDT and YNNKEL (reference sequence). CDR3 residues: CASSQGIIGLNTEAFF. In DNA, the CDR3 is TGTGCCAGCAGCCAAGGGATCATTGGGCTGAACACTGAAGCTTTCTTT.

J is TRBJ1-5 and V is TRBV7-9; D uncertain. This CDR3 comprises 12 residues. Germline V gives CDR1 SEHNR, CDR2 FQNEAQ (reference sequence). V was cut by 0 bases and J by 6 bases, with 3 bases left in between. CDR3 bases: TGTGCCAGCAGCTTAGCGCTTCAGCCCCAGCATTTT. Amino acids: CASSLALQPQHF. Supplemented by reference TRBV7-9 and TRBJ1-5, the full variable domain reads DTGVSQNPRHKITKRGQNVTFRCDPISEHNRLYWYRQTLGQGPEFLTYFQNEAQLEKSRLLSDRFSAERPKGSFSTLEIQRTEQGDSAMYLCASSLALQPQHFGDGTRLSIL.

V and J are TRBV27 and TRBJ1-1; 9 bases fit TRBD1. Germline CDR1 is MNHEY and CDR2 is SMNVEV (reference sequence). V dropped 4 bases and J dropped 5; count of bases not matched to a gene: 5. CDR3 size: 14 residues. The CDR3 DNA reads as TGTGCCAGCAGTTGGACAGGGGAAGGGACTGAAGCTTTCTTT. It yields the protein CASSWTGEGTEAFF.

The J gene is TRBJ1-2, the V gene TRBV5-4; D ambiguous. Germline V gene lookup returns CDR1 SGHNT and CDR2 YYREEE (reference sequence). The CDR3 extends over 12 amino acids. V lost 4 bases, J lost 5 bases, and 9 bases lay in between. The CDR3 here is CASSQLGYGYTF. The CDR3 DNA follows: TGTGCCAGCAGCCAACTAGGGTATGGCTACACCTTC.

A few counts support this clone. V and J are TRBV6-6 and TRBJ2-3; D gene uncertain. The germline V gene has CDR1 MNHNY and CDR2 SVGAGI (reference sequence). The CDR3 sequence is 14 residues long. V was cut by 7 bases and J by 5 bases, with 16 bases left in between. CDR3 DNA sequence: TGTGCCAGCACCCCCGGTCCTAAGATAGATACGCAGTATTTT. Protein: CASTPGPKIDTQYF.

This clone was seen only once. This CDR3 reads CSASPGGVNYGYTF. The CDR3 bases are TGCAGTGCTAGTCCAGGGGGCGTCAACTATGGCTACACCTTC. This chain uses TRBV20-1 with TRBJ1-2; TRBD1 matches at 8 bases. CDR1 and CDR2 from the germline V gene are DFQATT and SNEGSKA (reference sequence). V shed 3 bases, J shed 2 bases, and the junction held 5 bases outside the gene matches. The CDR3 has 14 amino acids.

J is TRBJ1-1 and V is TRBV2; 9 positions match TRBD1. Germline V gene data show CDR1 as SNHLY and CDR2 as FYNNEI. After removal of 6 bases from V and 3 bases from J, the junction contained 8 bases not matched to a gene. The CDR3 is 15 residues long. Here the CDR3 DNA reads TGTGCCAGCAGCCCGGGACAGGGCGGGGACACTGAAGCTTTCTTT. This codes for CASSPGQGGDTEAFF.

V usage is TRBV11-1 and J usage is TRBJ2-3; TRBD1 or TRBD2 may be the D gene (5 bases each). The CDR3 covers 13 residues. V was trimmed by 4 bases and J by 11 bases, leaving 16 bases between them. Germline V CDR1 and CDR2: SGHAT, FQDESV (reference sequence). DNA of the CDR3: TGTGCCAGCAGCTGGGGACCGCCTGGGGGGCAGTATTTT. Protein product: CASSWGPPGGQYF.

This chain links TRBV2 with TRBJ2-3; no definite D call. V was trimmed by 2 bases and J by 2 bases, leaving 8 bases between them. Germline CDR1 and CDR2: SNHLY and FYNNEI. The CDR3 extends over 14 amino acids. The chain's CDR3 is CASSELGLTDTQYF. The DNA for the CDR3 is TGTGCCAGCAGTGAATTGGGTCTCACAGATACGCAGTATTTT.

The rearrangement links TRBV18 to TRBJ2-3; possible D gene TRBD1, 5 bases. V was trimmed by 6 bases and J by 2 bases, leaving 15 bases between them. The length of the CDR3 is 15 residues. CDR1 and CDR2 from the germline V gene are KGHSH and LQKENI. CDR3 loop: CASSGYQGLTDTQYF. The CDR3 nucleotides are TGTGCCAGCTCCGGCTATCAGGGTCTCACAGATACGCAGTATTTT.

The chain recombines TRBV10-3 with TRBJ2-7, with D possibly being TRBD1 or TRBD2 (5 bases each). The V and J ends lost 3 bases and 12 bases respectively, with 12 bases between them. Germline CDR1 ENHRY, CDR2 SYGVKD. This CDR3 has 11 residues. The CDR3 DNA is TGTGCCATCAGTGACCGGGACGCCGCGTACTTC. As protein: CAISDRDAAYF.

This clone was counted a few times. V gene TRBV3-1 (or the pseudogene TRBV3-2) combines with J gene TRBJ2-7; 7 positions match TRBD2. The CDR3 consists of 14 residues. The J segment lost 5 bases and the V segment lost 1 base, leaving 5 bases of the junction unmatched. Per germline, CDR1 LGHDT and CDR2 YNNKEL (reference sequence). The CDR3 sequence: CASSQGTSYNEQYF. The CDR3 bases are TGTGCCAGCAGCCAAGGGACTAGTTATAACGAGCAGTACTTC.

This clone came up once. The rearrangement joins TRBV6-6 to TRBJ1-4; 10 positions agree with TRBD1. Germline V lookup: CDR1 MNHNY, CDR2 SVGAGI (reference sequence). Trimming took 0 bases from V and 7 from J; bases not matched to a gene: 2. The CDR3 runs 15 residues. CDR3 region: CASSYSGTGAEKLFF. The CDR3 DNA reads TGTGCCAGCAGTTACTCAGGGACAGGGGCTGAAAAACTGTTTTTT.

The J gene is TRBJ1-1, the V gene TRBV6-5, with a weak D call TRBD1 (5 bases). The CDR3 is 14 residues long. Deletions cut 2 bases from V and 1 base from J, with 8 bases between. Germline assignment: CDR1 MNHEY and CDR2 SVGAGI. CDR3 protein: CASSYRTGNTEAFF. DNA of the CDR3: TGTGCCAGCAGTTACCGTACAGGGAACACTGAAGCTTTCTTT.

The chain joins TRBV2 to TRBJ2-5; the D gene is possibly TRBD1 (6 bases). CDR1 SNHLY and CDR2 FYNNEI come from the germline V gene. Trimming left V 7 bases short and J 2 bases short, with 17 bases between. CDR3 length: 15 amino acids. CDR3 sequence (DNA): TGTGCCAGCAATATGGCTCAGGGGTATCAAGAGACCCAGTACTTC. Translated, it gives CASNMAQGYQETQYF.

The DNA for the CDR3 is TGTGCCAGCTCACCAAATTCAGGAAACTCCTACAATGAGCAGTTCTTC. This encodes CASSPNSGNSYNEQFF. The chain has TRBV18 and TRBJ2-1, with D unclear. The V end was cut by 2 bases, the J end by 0 bases, with 11 bases between. The length of the CDR3 is 16 residues. Germline V CDR1 and CDR2: KGHSH, LQKENI. The full variable domain, its missing parts supplied by reference TRBV18 and TRBJ2-1, is NAGVMQNPRHLVRRRGQEARLRCSPMKGHSHVYWYRQLPEEGLKFMVYLQKENIIDESGMPKERFSAEFPKEGPSILRIQQVVRGDSAAYFCASSPNSGNSYNEQFFGPGTRLTVL.

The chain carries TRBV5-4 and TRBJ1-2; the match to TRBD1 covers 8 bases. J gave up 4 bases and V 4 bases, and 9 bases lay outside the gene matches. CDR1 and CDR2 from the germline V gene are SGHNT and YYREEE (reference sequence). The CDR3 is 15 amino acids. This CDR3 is CASSIGQGDIYGYTF. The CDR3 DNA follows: TGTGCCAGCAGCATCGGACAGGGTGATATCTATGGCTACACCTTC. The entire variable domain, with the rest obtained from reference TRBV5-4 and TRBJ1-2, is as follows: ETGVTQSPTHLIKTRGQQVTLRCSSQSGHNTVSWYQQALGQGPQFIFQYYREEENGRGNFPPRFSGLQFPNYSSELNVNALELDDSALYLCASSIGQGDIYGYTFGSGTRLTVV.

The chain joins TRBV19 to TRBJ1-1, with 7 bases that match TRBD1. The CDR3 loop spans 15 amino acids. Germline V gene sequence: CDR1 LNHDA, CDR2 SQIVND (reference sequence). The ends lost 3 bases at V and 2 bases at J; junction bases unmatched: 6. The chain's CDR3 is CASSIYGTDNTEAFF. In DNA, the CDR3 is TGTGCCAGTAGTATCTACGGGACAGATAACACTGAAGCTTTCTTT.

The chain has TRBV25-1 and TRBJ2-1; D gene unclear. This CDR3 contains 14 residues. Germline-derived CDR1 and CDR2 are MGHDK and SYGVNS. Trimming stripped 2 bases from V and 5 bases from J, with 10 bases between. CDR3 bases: TGTGCCAGCAGTGAACCCACGAAGCACAATGAGCAGTTCTTC. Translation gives CASSEPTKHNEQFF.

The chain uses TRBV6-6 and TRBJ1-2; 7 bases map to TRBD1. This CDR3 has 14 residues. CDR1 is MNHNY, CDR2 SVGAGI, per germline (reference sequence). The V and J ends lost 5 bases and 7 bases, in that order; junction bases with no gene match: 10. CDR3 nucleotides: TGTGCCAGCAGTCCCGAGACAGGGCTGATTGGCTACACCTTC. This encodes CASSPETGLIGYTF.

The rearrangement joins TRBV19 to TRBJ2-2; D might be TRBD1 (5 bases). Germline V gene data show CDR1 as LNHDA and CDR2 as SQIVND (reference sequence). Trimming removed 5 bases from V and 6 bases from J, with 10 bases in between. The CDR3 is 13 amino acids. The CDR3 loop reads CASSVAGPGELFF. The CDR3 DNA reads TGTGCCAGTAGTGTAGCAGGGCCCGGGGAGCTGTTTTTT.